This T cell receptor beta chain was found in a study of blood T cell repertoires in COVID-19. Original processing notes: Counts of nucleated cells, estimated from reference gene primer amplification, were obtained. Profiling relied on immunoSEQ multiplex PCR, and the TCRdb table lists in-frame clones only, not all of them. That table furnishes V, J and clone size, whereas the DNA furnished D and trimming. Of 400,000 to 550,000 clones in the sample, nearly 90% are singletons; the top ten hold under 2.5%. V lost 2 bases and J lost 6; bases outside the gene matches: 2. The CDR3 has 13 amino acids. Germline V gene lookup returns CDR1 MNHEY and CDR2 SVGEGT. Participants came from fewer than 25 US areas, aged about 18 to 89 years. Participants' reported clinical history set cohort assignment.

This chain connects TRBV6-2 or TRBV6-3 to TRBJ1-1, with 8 bases identical to TRBD1. The sequencing sample was made of PBMCs or T cells enriched from blood (not recorded which). This sequence originates from a woman between 18 and 30 years old with acute COVID-19. The CDR3 here is CASSYQGAAEAFF. In DNA, the CDR3 is TGTGCCAGCAGTTACCAGGGGGCTGCTGAAGCTTTCTTT.